The 31 T cell receptor beta chains listed next were all sequenced from one sample in a study of cytomegalovirus exposure and HLA in healthy donors (dated by TCRdb to about 2017). The library was built by means of the immunoSEQ multiplex PCR assay. A mixture of 60 forward primers for TCR Vbeta segments and 13 reverse primers for TCR Jbeta segments was used in the multiplex PCR. TCRdb limited this immuneACCESS table to in-frame rearrangements with V and J called. A share of clones is missing; checked studies link under half to unresolved V genes, and the rest is unexplained. The sample table records under 130,000 clones. The top ten hold about 3% of the sample. The material sequenced was PBMCs. Every receptor here comes from a man aged 40-49 years in good health and CMV-seronegative.

The chain combines TRBV7-2 with TRBJ2-3; 7 nucleotides line up with TRBD2. In germline, CDR1 is SGHTA, CDR2 FQGNSA. Trimming at V came to 2 bases and at J to 7 bases, leaving 12 bases not matched to a gene. CDR3 length: 16 amino acids. CDR3 in amino acids: CASSLRGLRERHTQYF. In DNA form, the CDR3 reads TGTGCCAGCAGCTTACGGGGATTGCGGGAGCGACATACGCAGTATTTT.

The chain recombines TRBV19 with TRBJ2-2; TRBD2 aligns across 13 bases. The V gene end was trimmed by 1 base and the J gene end by 3 bases; junction bases not matched to a gene: 8. Germline CDR1 LNHDA, CDR2 SQIVND (reference sequence). This CDR3 is built from 19 residues. The CDR3 coding sequence is TGTGCCAGTAGTATAGGCAGACTAGCGGGGGGCTCTCACACCGGGGAGCTGTTTTTT. Protein: CASSIGRLAGGSHTGELFF. Full variable domain (rest looked up from reference TRBV19 and TRBJ2-2): DGGITQSPKYLFRKEGQNVTLSCEQNLNHDAMYWYRQDPGQGLRLIYYSQIVNDFQKGDIAEGYSVSREKKESFPLTVTSAQKNPTAFYLCASSIGRLAGGSHTGELFFGEGSRLTVL.

The gene calls are TRBV4-3 and TRBJ2-1; the match to TRBD2 covers 7 bases. The CDR3 has 16 residues. Per germline, CDR1 LGHNA and CDR2 YSLEER. J lost 9 bases, V lost 3 bases, and 14 bases had no gene match. The CDR3, as DNA: TGCGCCAGCAGCCACAGCTCTAGCCGGGAGGTAGGTGAGCAGTTCTTC. Translated: CASSHSSSREVGEQFF.

This chain links TRBV6-6 with TRBJ2-2; TRBD1 agrees at 8 bases. J gave up 6 bases and V 0 bases, and 3 bases lay outside the gene matches. The CDR3 covers 15 residues. Germline CDR1 is MNHNY and CDR2 is SVGAGI (reference sequence). CDR3 coding DNA: TGTGCCAGCAGTTACTCGGACAGGGTCGCCGGGGAGCTGTTTTTT. It encodes CASSYSDRVAGELFF.

The chain has TRBV27 and TRBJ1-6; D ambiguous. The CDR3 runs 15 residues. The V gene's germline CDR1 is MNHEY and CDR2 SMNVEV (reference sequence). V shed 2 bases and J shed 0 bases, with 5 bases lying between them. The CDR3 here is CASSLTDSYNSPLHF. In DNA, the CDR3 is TGTGCCAGCAGTTTAACAGACTCCTATAATTCACCCCTCCACTTT.

This chain connects TRBV27 to TRBJ2-5; 8 bases match TRBD2. The CDR3 is made up of 15 amino acids. From germline, CDR1 is MNHEY and CDR2 SMNVEV (reference sequence). The J segment lost 5 bases and the V segment lost 5 bases, leaving 10 bases of the junction unmatched. In DNA, the CDR3 is TGTGCCAGCAGTCCCCTCGGAGCGGGAGATGAGACCCAGTACTTC. Its translation is CASSPLGAGDETQYF.

This chain links TRBV19 with TRBJ2-7; D call uncertain. Per germline, CDR1 LNHDA and CDR2 SQIVND (reference sequence). This CDR3 has 13 residues. Trimming cost V 10 bases and J 4 bases, with 17 bases left between them. Here the CDR3 DNA reads TGTGCCACCAGGCCAGGCAGCCTTTACGAGCAGTACTTC. Its protein is CATRPGSLYEQYF.

The chain links TRBV29-1 to TRBJ2-7, with TRBD1 identical over 9 bases. J was trimmed by 5 bases and V by 4 bases; bases with no gene match: 3. This CDR3 spans 12 amino acids. Germline V gives CDR1 SQVTM, CDR2 ANQGSEA. Here the CDR3 DNA reads TGCAGCGTTGGGACAGGGGTACACGAGCAGTACTTC. This codes for CSVGTGVHEQYF.

CDR3 DNA sequence: TGTGCCAGCAGTCCTAGAAGAAGCGCCTACAATGAGCAGTTCTTC. This gives the protein CASSPRRSAYNEQFF. The chain uses TRBV27 and TRBJ2-1; D unresolved. The CDR3 extends over 15 amino acids. The germline V and J ends were trimmed by 5 bases and 2 bases, with 13 bases remaining between them. CDR1 is MNHEY and CDR2 is SMNVEV in the germline V gene (reference sequence).

V usage is TRBV30 and J usage is TRBJ2-7, with 9 bases matching TRBD1. The CDR3 consists of 15 residues. V lost 0 bases and J lost 3; bases outside the gene matches: 6. Germline assignment: CDR1 GTSNPN and CDR2 SVGIG (reference sequence). The CDR3 sequence is CAWSVLGTGNYEQYF. The CDR3 DNA sequence: TGTGCCTGGAGTGTACTAGGGACAGGGAACTACGAGCAGTACTTC. Filled out from reference TRBV30 and TRBJ2-7, the complete variable domain reads SQTIHQWPATLVQPVGSPLSLECTVEGTSNPNLYWYRQAAGRGLQLLFYSVGIGQISSEVPQNLSASRPQDRQFILSSKKLLLSDSGFYLCAWSVLGTGNYEQYFGPGTRLTVT.

The chain uses TRBV28 and TRBJ2-7, with 9 bases lining up with TRBD1. CDR3 length: 14 amino acids. Germline V gene data show CDR1 as MDHEN and CDR2 as SYDVKM. V lost 9 bases to trimming and J lost 3 bases; unmatched junction nucleotides: 9. Here the CDR3 reads CASYRGREIYEQYF. As DNA, the CDR3 is TGTGCCAGTTACAGGGGGCGGGAAATCTACGAGCAGTACTTC.

The chain recombines TRBV10-3 with TRBJ1-1; D might be TRBD1 (5 bases). The CDR3 runs 12 residues. Germline lookup yields CDR1 ENHRY and CDR2 SYGVKD. V was trimmed by 8 bases and J by 0 bases, leaving 7 bases between them. The CDR3 DNA follows: TGTGCCATCCAGACAGTGAACACTGAAGCTTTCTTT. Its protein is CAIQTVNTEAFF.

The V gene is TRBV28, the J gene TRBJ1-4; the match to TRBD1 covers 7 bases. Germline V gene data show CDR1 as MDHEN and CDR2 as SYDVKM. V trimming: 3 bases; J trimming: 4 bases; junction bases outside the gene matches: 2. CDR3 length: 14 amino acids. The CDR3 nucleotides read TGTGCCAGCAGTTTGGGACAGCTTAATGAAAAACTGTTTTTT. Residues: CASSLGQLNEKLFF.

By frequency, this clone is medium-sized. The rearrangement uses TRBV19 and TRBJ1-5; the D is unclear. The CDR3 consists of 15 residues. CDR1 LNHDA and CDR2 SQIVND come from the germline V gene (reference sequence). V lost 5 bases and J 0 bases, leaving 11 bases between the germline ends. CDR3 sequence reads: CASSLGINSNQPQHF. In DNA form, the CDR3 reads TGTGCCAGTAGTCTCGGGATAAATAGCAATCAGCCCCAGCATTTT.

This rearrangement joins TRBV27 to TRBJ2-5; no definite D call. This CDR3 has 14 residues. The germline V gene has CDR1 MNHEY and CDR2 SMNVEV (reference sequence). Trimming left V 1 base short and J 2 bases short, with 8 bases between. In nucleotides, the CDR3 is TGTGCCAGCAGTTTATGGGCAGATCAAGAGACCCAGTACTTC. This translates into CASSLWADQETQYF.

V is TRBV7-2 and J is TRBJ2-3, with a weak D call TRBD1 (5 bases). Germline CDR1 and CDR2: SGHTA and FQGNSA. Trimming removed 5 bases at V and 4 bases at J, with 19 bases between. The length of the CDR3 is 16 residues. The CDR3 loop reads CASSVTGIRFADTQYF. DNA for the CDR3: TGTGCCAGCAGCGTAACAGGTATTAGATTCGCAGATACGCAGTATTTT.

The V gene is TRBV5-1, the J gene TRBJ1-4, with D maybe TRBD1 (6 bases). Germline V gene sequence: CDR1 SGHRS, CDR2 YFSETQ. The CDR3 runs to 15 residues. Trimming pared 4 bases from V and 1 base from J, leaving 11 bases between. In DNA form, the CDR3 reads TGCGCCAGCAGCCTCGGACAGATAACTAATGAAAAACTGTTTTTT. Its protein product is CASSLGQITNEKLFF.

This chain links TRBV9 with TRBJ2-5; D is ambiguous. The CDR3 sequence is 13 residues long. V dropped 1 base and J dropped 1 base, with 5 bases sitting between them. CDR1 and CDR2 (germline): SGDLS, YYNGEE. CDR3 sequence (DNA): TGTGCCAGCAGCGTATCCAGCCAAGAGACCCAGTACTTC. Translated, it gives CASSVSSQETQYF.

The chain has TRBV9 and TRBJ2-5, with 7 bases that match TRBD1. There are 14 residues in the CDR3. Losses at the gene ends were 4 bases for V and 7 bases for J; bases not matched to a gene: 10. Germline CDR1 and CDR2: SGDLS and YYNGEE. In nucleotides, the CDR3 is TGTGCCAGCAGCCCCCGAGGGACAGACGCGACCCAGTACTTC. Its translation is CASSPRGTDATQYF.

The V gene is TRBV7-9, the J gene TRBJ1-5, with a weak D call TRBD1 (5 bases). V was clipped by 1 base and J by 1 base, with 11 bases between them. The V gene's germline CDR1 is SEHNR and CDR2 FQNEAQ (reference sequence). CDR3 length: 16 amino acids. CDR3 sequence (DNA): TGTGCCAGCAGCTTAGGAACAGGACGCAGCAATCAGCCCCAGCATTTT. Translating it yields CASSLGTGRSNQPQHF.

The J gene is TRBJ2-1, the V gene TRBV7-9; D unclear. V dropped 5 bases and J dropped 1 base, with 12 bases sitting between them. The CDR3 spans 15 residues. Germline values: CDR1 SEHNR, CDR2 FQNEAQ (reference sequence). DNA of the CDR3: TGTGCCAGCAGCCGGAGTGTATGGTCCTACAATGAGCAGTTCTTC. Its translation: CASSRSVWSYNEQFF.

This chain joins TRBV27 and TRBJ2-5, with 11 bases matching TRBD2. There are 14 residues in the CDR3. Germline values: CDR1 MNHEY, CDR2 SMNVEV (reference sequence). The V gene end was trimmed by 5 bases and the J gene end by 5 bases; junction bases not matched to a gene: 4. For the CDR3, the DNA is TGTGCCAGCAGTGGGACTAGCGGCGGGGAGACCCAGTACTTC. This codes for CASSGTSGGETQYF.

The gene calls are TRBV9 and TRBJ2-7, with D tentatively TRBD2 (7 bases). Germline V CDR1 and CDR2: SGDLS, YYNGEE. V shed 8 bases and J shed 0 bases, with 12 bases lying between them. The CDR3 sequence is 13 residues long. CDR3 sequence reads: CASGEGGSYEQYF. In DNA form, the CDR3 reads TGTGCCAGTGGGGAGGGGGGCTCCTACGAGCAGTACTTC.

The chain carries TRBV7-8 and TRBJ2-7; D call uncertain. CDR3 length: 14 residues. V dropped 1 base and J dropped 3 bases, with 10 bases sitting between them. Looked up from germline, CDR1 is SGHVS and CDR2 is FQNEAQ. The CDR3 DNA follows: TGTGCCAGCAGCTTAGTCGGGTTTGTCTACGAGCAGTACTTC. Encoded protein: CASSLVGFVYEQYF.

The chain employs TRBV2 and TRBJ2-2; tentative D call: TRBD2 (6 bases). Germline V gene sequence: CDR1 SNHLY, CDR2 FYNNEI. V was cut by 0 bases and J by 5 bases, with 13 bases left in between. This CDR3 spans 16 amino acids. The CDR3 DNA reads TGTGCCAGCAGTGAAGCGTCGAGTGGGAGGACCGGGGAGCTGTTTTTT. Encoded protein: CASSEASSGRTGELFF.

The rearrangement uses TRBV5-6 and TRBJ2-3; maybe TRBD1 (6 bases). The germline V gene encodes CDR1 SGHDT and CDR2 YYEEEE. V was cut by 4 bases and J by 4 bases, with 13 bases left in between. The CDR3 sequence is 14 residues long. The CDR3 DNA reads as TGTGCCAGCAGCCGCCTCCACAGGGCAGATACGCAGTATTTT. Its protein product is CASSRLHRADTQYF.

The rearrangement uses TRBV14 and TRBJ1-2; TRBD1 matches at 10 bases. The trim removed 4 bases at V and 6 bases at J, leaving 11 bases unmatched. The CDR3 length is 16 residues. CDR1 and CDR2 (germline): SGHDN, FVKESK. Here the CDR3 DNA reads TGTGCCAGCAGCCGGACCGCATTGACAGGGGGCCATGGCTACACCTTC. Protein: CASSRTALTGGHGYTF. Complete variable domain (other parts from reference TRBV14 and TRBJ1-2): EAGVTQFPSHSVIEKGQTVTLRCDPISGHDNLYWYRRVMGKEIKFLLHFVKESKQDESGMPNNRFLAERTGGTYSTLKVQPAELEDSGVYFCASSRTALTGGHGYTFGSGTRLTVV.

This sequence joins TRBV2 and TRBJ2-5; 9 bases agree with TRBD2. CDR1 is SNHLY and CDR2 is FYNNEI in the germline V gene. This CDR3 is built from 14 residues. V gave up 8 bases and J gave up 4 bases; unmatched junction bases: 8. CDR3 coding DNA: TGTGCCAGCTGTCTAGCGGGGAGTCGAGAGACCCAGTACTTC. It translates to CASCLAGSRETQYF.

DNA of the CDR3: TGCGCCAGCAGCCCCAGAGCGGAACTTTCCTACAATGAGCAGTTCTTC. The encoded protein is CASSPRAELSYNEQFF. The rearrangement uses TRBV4-1 and TRBJ2-1; possibly TRBD2 for D (5 bases). V was clipped by 4 bases and J by 1 base, with 14 bases between them. Germline lookup yields CDR1 MGHRA and CDR2 YSYEKL. The CDR3 covers 16 residues.

V is TRBV6-5 and J is TRBJ2-7; 7 positions agree with TRBD1. Germline CDR1 MNHEY, CDR2 SVGAGI. The CDR3 runs 15 residues. V was pared by 4 bases and J by 0 bases, with 6 bases of the junction left unmatched. Here the CDR3 reads CASSWTGASSYEQYF. CDR3 DNA sequence: TGTGCCAGCAGTTGGACAGGCGCAAGCTCCTACGAGCAGTACTTC.

The chain is built from TRBV5-6 and TRBJ1-5; a possible D gene is TRBD1 (6 bases). V was trimmed by 6 bases and J by 7 bases, leaving 17 bases between them. Germline loops: CDR1 SGHDT, CDR2 YYEEEE. The CDR3 has 14 residues. The CDR3 DNA is TGTGCCAGCACCCTGCAGGGGCTCGGGCAGCCCCAGCATTTT. It is translated as CASTLQGLGQPQHF.